The sequence of this TCR beta chain was determined in a study of blood T cell repertoires in COVID-19. Whole-study context: Acute-phase and convalescent COVID-19 samples originated in the United States, Italy and Spain. The analysed material was cDNA or gDNA that came from T cells, B-cell-depleted T cells, or PBMCs.

Germline V gene lookup returns CDR1 SQVTM and CDR2 ANQGSEA. CDR3 length: 13 amino acids. V was pared by 5 bases and J by 6 bases, with 16 bases between. Original data processing: By means of reference gene primer amplification, nucleated cell counts were estimated. Using immunoSEQ multiplex PCR, the repertoire was profiled, and TCRdb retains in-frame clones only, with some absent. V and J calls and clone size are copied from that table; D and trimming were computed from the DNA. Of almost 250,000 clones detected, about nine tenths appear once; the ten largest clones hold around 1.5%. The sample consisted of peripheral blood. This TCR was recovered from an older woman who had recovered from COVID-19. The chain has TRBV29-1 and TRBJ1-1; tentatively, D is TRBD1 (5 bases). DNA for the CDR3: TGCAGCGTTCCCGGGAGGGGCTGGGCTGAAGCTTTCTTT. Its translation: CSVPGRGWAEAFF.